The entry below gives a single TCR beta chain sequence along with its context. The table lists this clonotype with a few counts. Its antigen is still unknown. Base qualities are not recorded, but no much larger clone differs from it by a single base. The roughly 38 donors, aged about 6 to 95 years, were systemically healthy Caucasian individuals from Russia. Around 10 milliliters of peripheral blood were drawn from each donor into EDTA-treated Vacutainer tubes. Ficoll-Paque density-gradient centrifugation was used to isolate PBMCs, with at least 6.5 million per sample. Trizol reagent was used to extract total RNA from PBMCs, with at least 5 micrograms per sample. Naive CD45RAhigh/CD27high T cell percentages were measured by flow cytometry on a PBMC aliquot from every donor. The library was obtained by 5' RACE. Instrument on record: Illumina HiSeq 2500. A second PCR of 7 to 11 cycles was performed with a sample-barcoded 5' primer and a J-beta primer mix. A template-switch 5' adaptor carrying 12 random nucleotides introduced a unique molecular identifier onto each TCR beta cDNA molecule. At least 2.5 million CDR3-containing paired-end reads were obtained from each sample. First-strand cDNA was synthesized from all RNA with the Mint cDNA synthesis kit, primed by a TRBC-specific oligonucleotide. Following uracil-DNA glycosylase treatment, all cDNA underwent a first 18-cycle PCR with the universal primers M1SS and BC2_uni_R. For the original study's pipeline: For normalization, 1 million high-quality reads were randomly selected from each sample, with every read carrying a distinct molecular identifier. Instead of being binned into consensus sequences, reads with shared molecular identifiers were discarded. CDR3 identification, clonotype clustering and error correction used MiTCR with a Q25 quality threshold and the strictest error-elimination algorithm. A nonparametric unseen species model using Euler transformation provided a lower-bound estimate of total TCR beta diversity. Through fastp at Q25 and MiXCR, TCRdb rebuilt clones from the public reads, retaining in-frame beta chains. Rows are unified per CDR3 protein, each entry keeping the most common DNA and genes. What appears here as the V and J calls and clone size reflects TCRdb's work, not the paper's. The sample table holds about 570,000 distinct CDR3 sequences, of which approximately 27% were seen once. The ten largest account for less than 20% of the sample.

Spanning cysteine to phenylalanine, the CDR3 consists of 16 amino acids. The kept DNA is CDR3 alone, 48 bases in frame from the first base. V gives up 2 bases and J gives up 4 bases, and the segment between their germline ends measures 17 bases. From the germline V gene, CDR1 is LGHNA and CDR2 is YSLEER. These data are taken from a study of blood T cells in healthy people across ages (dated by TCRdb to about 2015). Background on the whole study: In model experiments, template switching captured about one uniquely barcoded TCR beta cDNA molecule for every two T cells. To avoid experimental bias, donors of different ages were randomly spread across the sequencing lanes. Two additional independent replicas of 1 million unique cDNA reads from the same blood draw were analyzed for two donors (one aged 18 to 30 and one aged 80 or older). The donors were divided into four age groups: young (average around 17 years), middle-aged (around 37), aged (approximately 64) and long-lived (approximately 74). To track age-related changes in TCR beta repertoire diversity, the study relied on deep sequencing normalized with unique cDNA molecular identifiers. General study outcomes and caveats: A strong correlation was found between observed TCR beta diversity and the percentage of naive T cells measured by flow cytometry. Compared with the aged group, more naive CD4+ T cells, fewer expanded clones and increased TCR diversity were shown by the long-lived group, suggesting age selection. Because profiling used bulk unsorted PBMCs, naive and antigen-experienced compartments could not be compared conclusively. As age increased, observed TCR beta diversity per million T cells dropped in a roughly linear way, and a significant reduction was already evident by age approximately 40. The CMV infection status of donors was not known, potentially confounding age-related changes in expanded clonotypes. Total diversity estimates from one million sequenced T cells were considered lower bounds and underestimates.

The origin of this receptor is a woman in her 70s in good health. The chain links TRBV4-3 with TRBJ1-2; TRBD1 is perhaps the D gene, given 5 matching bases. The material sequenced was blood. The DNA reads TGCGCCAGCAGCCAAATGCCGCAGGGCGTAGGCTATGGCTACACCTTC. Its protein product is CASSQMPQGVGYGYTF.